This TCR beta chain was profiled in a study of blood T cell repertoires in COVID-19. As for the study in general: Collection of acute and convalescent COVID-19 samples took place in the United States, Italy and Spain. T cells, B-cell-depleted T cells, or PBMCs supplied cDNA or gDNA.

In the study's own analysis: Reference gene primer amplification yielded estimated nucleated cell counts. Sequencing used immunoSEQ multiplex PCR; TCRdb keeps in-frame clones, though not all of them. The V and J calls and clone size were taken over from that table, and D and trimming were inferred from the DNA. Here the sample spans roughly 76,000 clones, 75% to 95% being singletons. Germline assignment: CDR1 SGHRS and CDR2 YFSETQ. The CDR3 spans 14 residues. V was shortened by 4 bases and J by 1 base, with 11 bases between the two germline ends. The source is a woman between 55 and 75 years old with active COVID-19. Material: peripheral blood. The V call is TRBV5-1, the J call TRBJ2-5; a possible D gene is TRBD1 (6 bases). The CDR3 reads CASSTGQTQETQYF. The CDR3 coding sequence is TGCGCCAGCAGCACTGGACAGACCCAAGAGACCCAGTACTTC.